This is a list of T cell receptor beta chains from one sample in a study of CD8 T cells in Susac syndrome. TCRdb analysed the immunoSEQ multiplex PCR reads with MiXCR anew, one entry per CDR3 protein. Of hundreds of thousands of distinct CDR3 sequences detected, roughly 90% appear once; the ten largest clones hold about 0.12%. The sequenced sample was CD8+ T cells from PBMCs. Receptor source: a human donor with multiple sclerosis. Each CDR3 is given with its conserved first and last residue. A D gene is named only where the DNA matches it firmly. Clone size is stated in some rows and not others, as once, few, many or a class when expanded.

clone size: -
D gene: TRBD1
J gene: TRBJ2-7
V gene: TRBV4-1
CDR3 DNA: TGCGCCAGCAGCCAAAGGGACAGGGGCCTTTCCTACGAGCAGTACTTC
CDR3 protein: CASSQRDRGLSYEQYF

clone size: -
D gene: TRBD2
J gene: TRBJ2-2
V gene: TRBV13
CDR3 DNA: TGTGCCAGCAGCCCCCCCCTGGGCGGGGGGAACACCGGGGAGCTGTTTTTT
CDR3 protein: CASSPPLGGGNTGELFF

clone size: -
D gene: -
J gene: TRBJ2-3
V gene: TRBV5-1
CDR3 DNA: TGCGCCAGCAGCTTGGTGGGGGGTTGGACAGATACGCAGTATTTT
CDR3 protein: CASSLVGGWTDTQYF

clone size: -
D gene: -
J gene: TRBJ2-5
V gene: TRBV6-1
CDR3 DNA: TGTGCCAGCCTAGAAGGGACGACCGAGACCCAGTACTTC
CDR3 protein: CASLEGTTETQYF

clone size: -
D gene: -
J gene: TRBJ1-1
V gene: TRBV6-2/TRBV6-3
CDR3 DNA: TGTGCCAGCAGAATAAGTATCACTGAAGCTTTCTTT
CDR3 protein: CASRISITEAFF

clone size: -
D gene: -
J gene: TRBJ1-1
V gene: TRBV27
CDR3 DNA: TGTGCCAGCAGTTTAGGTGGGGGTTTCACTGAAGCTTTCTTT
CDR3 protein: CASSLGGGFTEAFF

clone size: -
D gene: -
J gene: TRBJ1-2
V gene: TRBV19
CDR3 DNA: TGTGCCAGTAGTATAGATCTGGAGGGGTTGGAGTATGGCTACACCTTC
CDR3 protein: CASSIDLEGLEYGYTF

clone size: few
D gene: -
J gene: TRBJ2-1
V gene: TRBV27
CDR3 DNA: TGTGCCAGCAGTTTACGTGGCTACTCCTACAATGAGCAGTTCTTC
CDR3 protein: CASSLRGYSYNEQFF

clone size: -
D gene: TRBD2
J gene: TRBJ2-1
V gene: TRBV29-1
CDR3 DNA: TGCAGCGTGGACCTAGCGGGGGAAAATGAGCAGTTCTTC
CDR3 protein: CSVDLAGENEQFF

clone size: -
D gene: TRBD2
J gene: TRBJ2-1
V gene: TRBV4-3
CDR3 DNA: TGCGCCAGCAGCCCGACTAGCGGGAGGGCCGGGAATGAGCAGTTCTTC
CDR3 protein: CASSPTSGRAGNEQFF

clone size: -
D gene: TRBD1
J gene: TRBJ1-1
V gene: TRBV7-9
CDR3 DNA: TGTGCCAGCAGCTACCCCGGGACAGGGGGCACTGAAGCTTTCTTT
CDR3 protein: CASSYPGTGGTEAFF

clone size: -
D gene: TRBD2
J gene: TRBJ2-3
V gene: TRBV12-3/TRBV12-4
CDR3 DNA: TGTGCCAGCAGTTTATCGAGCGGGATGGGAGGTACGCAGTATTTT
CDR3 protein: CASSLSSGMGGTQYF

clone size: -
D gene: -
J gene: TRBJ1-1
V gene: TRBV9
CDR3 DNA: TGTGCCAGCAGCGTCGACGCGAACACTGAAGCTTTCTTT
CDR3 protein: CASSVDANTEAFF

clone size: once
D gene: TRBD2
J gene: TRBJ2-4
V gene: TRBV19
CDR3 DNA: TGTGCCAGTAGTATGAGGAGCGGGAGTATAGCCAAAAACATTCAGTACTTC
CDR3 protein: CASSMRSGSIAKNIQYF